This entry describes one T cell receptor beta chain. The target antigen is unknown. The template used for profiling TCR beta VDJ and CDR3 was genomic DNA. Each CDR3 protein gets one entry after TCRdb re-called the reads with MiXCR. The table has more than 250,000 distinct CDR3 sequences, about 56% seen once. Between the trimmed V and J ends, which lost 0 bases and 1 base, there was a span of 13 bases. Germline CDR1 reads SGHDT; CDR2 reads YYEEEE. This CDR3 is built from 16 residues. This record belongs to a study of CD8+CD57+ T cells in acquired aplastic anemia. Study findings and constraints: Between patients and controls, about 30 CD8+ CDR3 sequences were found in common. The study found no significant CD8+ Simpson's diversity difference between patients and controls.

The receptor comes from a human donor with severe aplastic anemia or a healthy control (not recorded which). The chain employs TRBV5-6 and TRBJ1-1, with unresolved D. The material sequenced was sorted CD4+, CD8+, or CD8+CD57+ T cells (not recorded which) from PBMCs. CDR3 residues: CASSLGRIWENTEAFF. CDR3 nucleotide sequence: TGTGCCAGCAGCTTGGGAAGGATCTGGGAGAACACTGAAGCTTTCTTT.